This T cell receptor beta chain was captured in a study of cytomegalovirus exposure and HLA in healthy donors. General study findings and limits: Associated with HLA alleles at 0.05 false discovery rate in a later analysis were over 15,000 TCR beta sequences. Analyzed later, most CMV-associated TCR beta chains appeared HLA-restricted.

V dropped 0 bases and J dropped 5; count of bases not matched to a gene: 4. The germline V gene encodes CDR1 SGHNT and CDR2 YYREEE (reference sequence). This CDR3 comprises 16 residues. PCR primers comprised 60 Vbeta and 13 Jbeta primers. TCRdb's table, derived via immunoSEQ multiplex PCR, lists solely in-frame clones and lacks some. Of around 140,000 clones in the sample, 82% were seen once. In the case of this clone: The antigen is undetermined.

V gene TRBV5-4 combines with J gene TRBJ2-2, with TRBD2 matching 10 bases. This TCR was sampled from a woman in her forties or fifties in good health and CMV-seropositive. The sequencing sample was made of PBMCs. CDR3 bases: TGTGCCAGCAGCTTGGATCTAGCGGGAGAAACCGGGGAGCTGTTTTTT. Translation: CASSLDLAGETGELFF.